This TCR beta chain was sequenced in a study of beta chain features in type 1 diabetes. Study results and caveats: For type 1 diabetes patients, VDJ junctions showed fewer insertions and more deletions. For Type 1 diabetes patients, all four CD4+ subsets carried TCRB CDR3s that were moderately but significantly shorter.

Comment on this clone: As yet, its antigen is unknown.

The study reverse transcribed the entire isolated RNA, so it sequenced expressed TCRB transcripts. Produced via immunoSEQ multiplex PCR; TCRdb's table is partial and in-frame only. The table shows about 250,000 clones, with about a tenth occurring only once. A heparinised blood draw that averaged about 116 mL was obtained once from each donor. Germline assignment: CDR1 SQVTM and CDR2 ANQGSEA. The ends lost 6 bases at V and 9 bases at J; junction bases unmatched: 9. There are 15 residues in the CDR3. Sequences were obtained from naive CD4+ T cells from blood. The rearrangement links TRBV29-1 to TRBJ2-1; TRBD2 agrees at 15 bases. This clonotype was sampled from a man aged 25-45 years with type 1 diabetes. The CDR3 here is CSVPNGGLAGGEQFF. The CDR3, as DNA: TGCAGCGTCCCCAATGGGGGACTAGCGGGGGGTGAGCAGTTCTTC.